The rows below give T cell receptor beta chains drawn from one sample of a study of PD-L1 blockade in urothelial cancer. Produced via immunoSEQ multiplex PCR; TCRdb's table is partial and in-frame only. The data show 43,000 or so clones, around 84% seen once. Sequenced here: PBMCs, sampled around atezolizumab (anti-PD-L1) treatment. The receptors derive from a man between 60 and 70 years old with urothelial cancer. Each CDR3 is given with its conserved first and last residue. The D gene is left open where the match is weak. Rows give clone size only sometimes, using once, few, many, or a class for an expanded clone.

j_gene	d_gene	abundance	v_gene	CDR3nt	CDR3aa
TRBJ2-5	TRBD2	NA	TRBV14	TGTGCCAGCAGCCAAGTAGCGGGGGGCCGGGAGACCCAGTACTTC	CASSQVAGGRETQYF
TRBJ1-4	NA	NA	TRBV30	TGTGCCTGGAGTGTTAGAGGGGCAGGGGCCATCAAAGTGGATAATGAAAAACTGTTTTTT	CAWSVRGAGAIKVDNEKLFF
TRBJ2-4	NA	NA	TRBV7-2	TGTGCCAGCAGCTTTAATTCTATGTCCCCCAAAAACATTCAGTACTTC	CASSFNSMSPKNIQYF
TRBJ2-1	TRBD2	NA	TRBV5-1	TGCGCCAGCAGCTTGGTGCTAGCGGGGGGGCCGATGAATGAGCAGTTCTTC	CASSLVLAGGPMNEQFF
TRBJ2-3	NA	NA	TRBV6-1	TGTGCCAGCAGTGAACAGAATACGCAGTATTTT	CASSEQNTQYF
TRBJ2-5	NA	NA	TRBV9	TGTGCCAGCAGCGCCGGGACAAAAGAGACCCAGTACTTC	CASSAGTKETQYF
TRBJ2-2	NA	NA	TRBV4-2	TGTGCCAGCAGCCCGCAACAGGGAGAGAACACCGGGGAGCTGTTTTTT	CASSPQQGENTGELFF
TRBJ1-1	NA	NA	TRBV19	TGTGCCAGTAGTATAGATCAATGGGGAGGGGTCACTGAAGCTTTCTTT	CASSIDQWGGVTEAFF
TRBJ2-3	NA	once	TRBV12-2	TGTGCAAGTCGCTTAGACAGGGGCACAGATACGCAGTATTTT	CASRLDRGTDTQYF
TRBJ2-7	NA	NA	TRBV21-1	TGTGCCAGCACCATTGACAGGGGCGAGCAGTACTTC	CASTIDRGEQYF
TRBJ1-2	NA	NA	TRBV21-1	TGTGCCAGCAGCGCCAGGGGTTATGGCTACACCTTC	CASSARGYGYTF
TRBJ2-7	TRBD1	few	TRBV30	TGTGCCTGGAGCGACAGGGGGCGAGAGCAGTACTTC	CAWSDRGREQYF
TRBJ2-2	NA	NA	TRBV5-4	TGTGCCAGCAGCTTTCGGAGCGGGGAGCTGTTTTTT	CASSFRSGELFF
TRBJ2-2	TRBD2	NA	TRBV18	TGTGCCAGCGATCCGGGACTAGCGAACACCGGGGAGCTGTTTTTT	CASDPGLANTGELFF
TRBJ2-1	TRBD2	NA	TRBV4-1	TGCGCCAGCACCCCGGGACTAGCTCAAAACAATGAGCAGTTCTTC	CASTPGLAQNNEQFF
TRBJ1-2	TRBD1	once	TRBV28	TGTGCCAGCAGTCCGACAGGGTACTATGGCTACACCTTC	CASSPTGYYGYTF
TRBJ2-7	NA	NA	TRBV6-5	TGTGCCAGCAGTTACCTGTCTCAGACCTACGAGCAGTACTTC	CASSYLSQTYEQYF
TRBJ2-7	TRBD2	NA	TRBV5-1	TGCGCCAGCAGCTCAAAGGTAGGGCTAGCGGGAATCTACGAGCAGTACTTC	CASSSKVGLAGIYEQYF
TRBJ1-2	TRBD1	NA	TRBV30	TGTGCCTGGAGTGCCACAGGGGCGGGGAACTATGGCTACACCTTC	CAWSATGAGNYGYTF
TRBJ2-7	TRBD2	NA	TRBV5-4	TGTGCCAGCAGTTCCCCAATGCGGGAGGGTTCCTACGAGCAGTACTTC	CASSSPMREGSYEQYF
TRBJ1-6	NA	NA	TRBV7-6	TGTGCCAGCAGCTTCAGTGTGGGTCAGGATTCACCCCTCCACTTT	CASSFSVGQDSPLHF
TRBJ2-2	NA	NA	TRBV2	TGTGCCAGCAGTGAAGTGAAAGGGGTAACCGGGGAGCTGTTTTTT	CASSEVKGVTGELFF
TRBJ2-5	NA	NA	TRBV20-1	TGCAGTGCTGAGCCTGAAGAGACCCAGTACTTC	CSAEPEETQYF